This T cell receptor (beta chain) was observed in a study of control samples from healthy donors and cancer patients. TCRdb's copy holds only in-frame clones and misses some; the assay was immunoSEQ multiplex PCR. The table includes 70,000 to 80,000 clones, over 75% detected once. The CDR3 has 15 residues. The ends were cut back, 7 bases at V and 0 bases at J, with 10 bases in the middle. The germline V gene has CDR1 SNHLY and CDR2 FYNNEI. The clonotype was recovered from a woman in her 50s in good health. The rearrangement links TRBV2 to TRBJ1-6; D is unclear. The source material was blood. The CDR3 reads CASTSDRSYNSPLHF. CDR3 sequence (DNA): TGTGCCAGCACTTCGGACCGCTCCTATAATTCACCCCTCCACTTT.